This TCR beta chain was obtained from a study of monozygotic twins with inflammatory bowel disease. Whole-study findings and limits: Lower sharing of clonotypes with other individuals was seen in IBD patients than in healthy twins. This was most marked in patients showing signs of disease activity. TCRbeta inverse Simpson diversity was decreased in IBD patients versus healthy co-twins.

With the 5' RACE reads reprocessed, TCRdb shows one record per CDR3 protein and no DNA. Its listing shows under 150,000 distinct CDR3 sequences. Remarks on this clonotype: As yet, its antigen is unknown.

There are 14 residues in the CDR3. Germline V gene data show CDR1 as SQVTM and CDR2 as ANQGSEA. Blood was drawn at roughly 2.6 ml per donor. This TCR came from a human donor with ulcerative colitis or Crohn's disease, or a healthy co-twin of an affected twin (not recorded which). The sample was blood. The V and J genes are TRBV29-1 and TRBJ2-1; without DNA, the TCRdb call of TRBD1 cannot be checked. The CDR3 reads CSALDTGEIDEQFF.